This is a list of T cell receptor beta chains from one sample in a study of Tregs in tolerant kidney transplant recipients. Assay used: immunoSEQ multiplex PCR; TCRdb lists only in-frame clones, some missing. Among over 60,000 clones listed, 85% to 90% were seen once. The source was CD4+ T cells from blood, collected before the transplant. The receptor source for this set is a human donor who received a combined kidney and bone marrow transplant. Each CDR3 is given with its conserved first and last residue. A D gene is named only where the DNA matches it firmly.

v_call,j_call,cdr3_length,d_call,cdr3_nt,cdr3_aa
TRBV27,TRBJ2-7,12,NA,TGTGCCAGCAGGGGCGACAGCTACGAGCAGTACTTC,CASRGDSYEQYF
TRBV5-3,TRBJ2-5,15,NA,TGTGCCAGAAGCTTGGGGACAGATCTTCAAGAGACCCAGTACTTC,CARSLGTDLQETQYF
TRBV28,TRBJ1-2,14,NA,TGTGCCAGCAGTCCTCAGGGGCCTAACTATGGCTACACCTTC,CASSPQGPNYGYTF
TRBV28,TRBJ2-1,15,NA,TGTGCCAGCAGTTTATATGGCGGGATAGTCTATGAGCAGTTCTTC,CASSLYGGIVYEQFF
TRBV5-4,TRBJ2-7,14,NA,TGTGCCAGCAGCGTTAAGACAGGGACTTACGAGCAGTACTTC,CASSVKTGTYEQYF
TRBV5-4,TRBJ2-7,16,TRBD2,TGTGCCAGCAGCCCCGGCGGACTAGCGGGTTCCTACGAGCAGTACTTC,CASSPGGLAGSYEQYF
TRBV7-6,TRBJ2-1,14,TRBD1,TGTGCCAGCAGTCCCGGCAGGGGGCTAAATGAGCAGTTCTTC,CASSPGRGLNEQFF
TRBV28,TRBJ1-5,14,NA,TGTGCCAGCAGTTCTTTCGGAGGCACTCAGCCCCAGCATTTT,CASSSFGGTQPQHF
TRBV7-9,TRBJ2-3,12,TRBD2,TGTGCCAGCAGCCCACGACTAGCGGGAACGTATTTT,CASSPRLAGTYF
TRBV7-9,TRBJ1-1,12,NA,TGTGCCAGCAGCCACCCGACAGGTGAAGCTTTCTTT,CASSHPTGEAFF